A selection of T cell receptor beta chains follows, all from one sample in a study of T cell responses to AZD1222 COVID-19 vaccine. Method: immunoSEQ multiplex PCR; TCRdb's copy keeps in-frame clones and lacks some. The data show 100,000 to 150,000 clones, roughly 85% seen once. Specimen: peripheral blood, collected on day 0 of MenACWY control vaccination. The receptors here all came from an adult in good health. Both conserved end residues are part of each CDR3. Each record gives: clone size, J gene, D gene, V gene, CDR3 DNA, CDR3 protein. D genes are given only for firm matches. Clone size is given for some rows only: seen once, a few or many times, or a class if the clone is expanded.

clone_size: .
j_call: TRBJ2-3
d_call: .
v_call: TRBV9
cdr3_nt: TGTGCCAGCAGCGTGAGGACAACTAGCACAGATACGCAGTATTTT
cdr3_aa: CASSVRTTSTDTQYF

clone_size: .
j_call: TRBJ2-2
d_call: .
v_call: TRBV29-1
cdr3_nt: TGCAGCGTTGACCGGGGAAGCACCGGGGAGCTGTTTTTT
cdr3_aa: CSVDRGSTGELFF

clone_size: .
j_call: TRBJ1-1
d_call: .
v_call: TRBV27
cdr3_nt: TGTGCCAGCAAATCCACAGCCGGGGTTGGGGCTGAAGCTTTCTTT
cdr3_aa: CASKSTAGVGAEAFF

clone_size: .
j_call: TRBJ1-1
d_call: TRBD1
v_call: TRBV5-1
cdr3_nt: TGCGCCAGCAGCCCCGGGACAGGGGTTGTACGGACTGAAGCTTTCTTT
cdr3_aa: CASSPGTGVVRTEAFF

clone_size: .
j_call: TRBJ2-1
d_call: TRBD2
v_call: TRBV6-4
cdr3_nt: TGTGCCAGCAGTACGGGACTAGAGTTTGCCTACAATGAGCAGTTCTTC
cdr3_aa: CASSTGLEFAYNEQFF

clone_size: few
j_call: TRBJ2-7
d_call: TRBD2
v_call: TRBV28
cdr3_nt: TGTGCCAGCAGTCCCATTACTAGCGGGAGCTGGGAGCAGTACTTC
cdr3_aa: CASSPITSGSWEQYF

clone_size: .
j_call: TRBJ1-5
d_call: .
v_call: TRBV7-6
cdr3_nt: TGTGCCAGCAGCCGTCAGGATGGTCAGCCCCAGCATTTT
cdr3_aa: CASSRQDGQPQHF

clone_size: .
j_call: TRBJ2-3
d_call: TRBD2
v_call: TRBV10-2
cdr3_nt: TGCGCCAGCAGGGGGGGGAGCGGGAGCACAGATACGCAGTATTTT
cdr3_aa: CASRGGSGSTDTQYF

clone_size: .
j_call: TRBJ1-1
d_call: .
v_call: TRBV10-2
cdr3_nt: TGCGCCAGCAGCCGACGCGAGAACACTGAAGCTTTCTTT
cdr3_aa: CASSRRENTEAFF

clone_size: .
j_call: TRBJ1-2
d_call: .
v_call: TRBV6-4
cdr3_nt: TGTGCCAGCAGTGACGGGAGGGAGGTCGGTGGCTACACCTTC
cdr3_aa: CASSDGREVGGYTF

clone_size: .
j_call: TRBJ2-1
d_call: TRBD2
v_call: TRBV18
cdr3_nt: TGTGCCAGCTCACAAACTAGCGGTAATGAGCAGTTCTTC
cdr3_aa: CASSQTSGNEQFF

clone_size: .
j_call: TRBJ2-7
d_call: TRBD2
v_call: TRBV29-1
cdr3_nt: TGCAGCGTTGTGCGCGGGAGCTCCTACGAGCAGTACTTC
cdr3_aa: CSVVRGSSYEQYF

clone_size: .
j_call: TRBJ1-2
d_call: .
v_call: TRBV2
cdr3_nt: TGTGCCAGCAGTGTCCAGCCATATGGCTACACCTTC
cdr3_aa: CASSVQPYGYTF

clone_size: .
j_call: TRBJ1-5
d_call: .
v_call: TRBV3-1/TRBV3-2
cdr3_nt: TGTGCCAGCAGCCCAGATGGGGGGGGTGGCAATCAGCCCCAGCATTTT
cdr3_aa: CASSPDGGGGNQPQHF

clone_size: .
j_call: TRBJ2-1
d_call: TRBD1
v_call: TRBV28
cdr3_nt: TGTGCCAGCAGTCGCCTCCGGGACAGCTCCTACAATGAGCAGTTCTTC
cdr3_aa: CASSRLRDSSYNEQFF

clone_size: .
j_call: TRBJ1-1
d_call: .
v_call: TRBV19
cdr3_nt: TGTGCCAGTAGTAACGGGGCTCGCAGGAACACTGAAGCTTTCTTT
cdr3_aa: CASSNGARRNTEAFF

clone_size: .
j_call: TRBJ2-1
d_call: .
v_call: TRBV5-1
cdr3_nt: TGCGCCAGCAGCTTGGAGTACTCCTACAATGAGCAGTTCTTC
cdr3_aa: CASSLEYSYNEQFF

clone_size: .
j_call: TRBJ2-3
d_call: .
v_call: TRBV19
cdr3_nt: TGTGCCAGTAGTATGACCGGGATCACAGATACGCAGTATTTT
cdr3_aa: CASSMTGITDTQYF

clone_size: .
j_call: TRBJ2-3
d_call: TRBD1
v_call: TRBV2
cdr3_nt: TGTGCCAGCAGTGGACAGGGTGGGAGCACAGATACGCAGTATTTT
cdr3_aa: CASSGQGGSTDTQYF

clone_size: .
j_call: TRBJ2-7
d_call: TRBD1
v_call: TRBV4-1
cdr3_nt: TGCGCCAGCAGCAACAGGGGTGGCGAGCAGTACTTC
cdr3_aa: CASSNRGGEQYF

clone_size: .
j_call: TRBJ1-2
d_call: .
v_call: TRBV19
cdr3_nt: TGTGCCACCGGAGACAGGTACTATGGCTACACCTTC
cdr3_aa: CATGDRYYGYTF

clone_size: .
j_call: TRBJ1-5
d_call: TRBD1
v_call: TRBV7-9
cdr3_nt: TGTGCCAGCAGCTTCGGGACAGGGTCCCCTATTCAGCCCCAGCATTTT
cdr3_aa: CASSFGTGSPIQPQHF

clone_size: .
j_call: TRBJ1-1
d_call: .
v_call: TRBV19
cdr3_nt: TGTGCCAGTAGTGAACAGCGGAACACTGAAGCTTTCTTT
cdr3_aa: CASSEQRNTEAFF

clone_size: .
j_call: TRBJ1-1
d_call: .
v_call: TRBV6-5
cdr3_nt: TGTGCCACCCTTGGTGGGTCCACTGAAGCTTTCTTT
cdr3_aa: CATLGGSTEAFF

clone_size: .
j_call: TRBJ2-2
d_call: .
v_call: TRBV28
cdr3_nt: TGTGCCAGCAGTCCCGACACCGGGGAGCTGTTTTTT
cdr3_aa: CASSPDTGELFF

clone_size: .
j_call: TRBJ2-7
d_call: .
v_call: TRBV7-9
cdr3_nt: TGTGCCAGCAGCTTAGCGGGCAGCGCCGACGAGCAGTACTTC
cdr3_aa: CASSLAGSADEQYF

clone_size: .
j_call: TRBJ2-2
d_call: .
v_call: TRBV7-3
cdr3_nt: TGTGCCAGCAGCCCCCGACCCCTTGGGGAGCTGTTTTTT
cdr3_aa: CASSPRPLGELFF

clone_size: .
j_call: TRBJ2-7
d_call: .
v_call: TRBV27
cdr3_nt: TGTGCCAGCAGTTTAAATAGACCGTCCTACGAGCAGTACTTC
cdr3_aa: CASSLNRPSYEQYF

clone_size: .
j_call: TRBJ2-5
d_call: .
v_call: TRBV5-1
cdr3_nt: TGCGCCAGCAAAGAAGGTGAAGAGACCCAGTACTTC
cdr3_aa: CASKEGEETQYF

clone_size: .
j_call: TRBJ1-1
d_call: .
v_call: TRBV6-4
cdr3_nt: TGTGCCAGCAGTGACCTACAGGGTGAAGCTTTCTTT
cdr3_aa: CASSDLQGEAFF

clone_size: .
j_call: TRBJ2-7
d_call: .
v_call: TRBV30
cdr3_nt: TGTGCCTGGAGTCAGGGTAGCGGAAGCTCCTACGAGCAGTACTTC
cdr3_aa: CAWSQGSGSSYEQYF

clone_size: .
j_call: TRBJ2-3
d_call: TRBD1
v_call: TRBV18
cdr3_nt: TGTGCCAGCTCACCGGGACAGGGAATAACGCAGTATTTT
cdr3_aa: CASSPGQGITQYF

clone_size: once
j_call: TRBJ2-7
d_call: TRBD1
v_call: TRBV18
cdr3_nt: TGTGCCAGCTCACCACCAAGGACAGGGGACCACGAGCAGTACTTC
cdr3_aa: CASSPPRTGDHEQYF

clone_size: once
j_call: TRBJ2-2
d_call: .
v_call: TRBV4-2
cdr3_nt: TGTGCCAGCAGCCAAGAGCCCCGAGCTGCGAACACCGGGGAGCTGTTTTTT
cdr3_aa: CASSQEPRAANTGELFF

clone_size: .
j_call: TRBJ2-7
d_call: .
v_call: TRBV13
cdr3_nt: TGTGCCAGCAGCTTAGGCAACGAGCAGTACTTC
cdr3_aa: CASSLGNEQYF

clone_size: .
j_call: TRBJ2-5
d_call: TRBD2
v_call: TRBV6-5
cdr3_nt: TGTGCCAGCAGTTACAGCACTAGCGGCGACCAAGAGACCCAGTACTTC
cdr3_aa: CASSYSTSGDQETQYF

clone_size: .
j_call: TRBJ2-1
d_call: .
v_call: TRBV28
cdr3_nt: TGTGCCAGCAGCCCGTACTCCTACAATGAGCAGTTCTTC
cdr3_aa: CASSPYSYNEQFF

clone_size: .
j_call: TRBJ2-1
d_call: TRBD2
v_call: TRBV6-2/TRBV6-3
cdr3_nt: TGTGCCAGCAGTTATCTGGCGGGAGGGAGGGATGAGCAGTTCTTC
cdr3_aa: CASSYLAGGRDEQFF

clone_size: .
j_call: TRBJ1-5
d_call: .
v_call: TRBV6-1
cdr3_nt: TGTGCCAGCAGTGAAGCGCGACGTAGGACGGATTATAGCAATCAGCCCCAGCATTTT
cdr3_aa: CASSEARRRTDYSNQPQHF

clone_size: .
j_call: TRBJ2-2
d_call: .
v_call: TRBV9
cdr3_nt: TGTGCCAGCAGCGTAGACGAGGGAGGCAACACCGGGGAGCTGTTTTTT
cdr3_aa: CASSVDEGGNTGELFF

clone_size: .
j_call: TRBJ1-1
d_call: TRBD1
v_call: TRBV3-1/TRBV3-2
cdr3_nt: TGTGCCAGCAGCCATCGACAAACCCGGGACAGGGTGCGTTTAGCTTTCTTT
cdr3_aa: CASSHRQTRDRVRLAFF

clone_size: few
j_call: TRBJ1-2
d_call: .
v_call: TRBV5-6
cdr3_nt: TGTGCCAGCAGCGCCGGGACTGCCCGCTACACCTTC
cdr3_aa: CASSAGTARYTF

clone_size: .
j_call: TRBJ1-1
d_call: .
v_call: TRBV7-9
cdr3_nt: TGTGCCAGCAGCTTAGCCGGACGCGGAGCTTTCTTT
cdr3_aa: CASSLAGRGAFF

clone_size: .
j_call: TRBJ2-7
d_call: TRBD2
v_call: TRBV28
cdr3_nt: TGTGCCAGCAGTTTAGGTAGTAGCGGGAGTCAGCGCGAGCAGTACTTC
cdr3_aa: CASSLGSSGSQREQYF

clone_size: .
j_call: TRBJ1-1
d_call: .
v_call: TRBV11-2
cdr3_nt: TGTGCCAGCAGCGACCGGGGGAACACTGAAGCTTTCTTT
cdr3_aa: CASSDRGNTEAFF

clone_size: .
j_call: TRBJ2-1
d_call: TRBD1
v_call: TRBV19
cdr3_nt: TGTGCCAGTAGCGAGGTGGGTAGGGGGCGTTTTAATGAGCAGTTCTTC
cdr3_aa: CASSEVGRGRFNEQFF

clone_size: once
j_call: TRBJ2-3
d_call: TRBD2
v_call: TRBV3-1/TRBV3-2
cdr3_nt: TGTGCCAGCAGCCGAAGAGTTATTAGCGGGGTCAGCACAGATACGCAGTATTTT
cdr3_aa: CASSRRVISGVSTDTQYF

clone_size: .
j_call: TRBJ2-6
d_call: .
v_call: TRBV18
cdr3_nt: TGTGCCAGCTCACCAACCGGTTCCTCTGGGGCCAACGTCCTGACTTTC
cdr3_aa: CASSPTGSSGANVLTF

clone_size: .
j_call: TRBJ1-3
d_call: .
v_call: TRBV14
cdr3_nt: TGTGCCAGCAGCCAAGCTGGGACGGTAACTGGAAACACCATATATTTT
cdr3_aa: CASSQAGTVTGNTIYF

clone_size: .
j_call: TRBJ1-1
d_call: TRBD1
v_call: TRBV5-1
cdr3_nt: TGCGCCAGCAGCGGGACAGGGGACACTGAAGCTTTCTTT
cdr3_aa: CASSGTGDTEAFF